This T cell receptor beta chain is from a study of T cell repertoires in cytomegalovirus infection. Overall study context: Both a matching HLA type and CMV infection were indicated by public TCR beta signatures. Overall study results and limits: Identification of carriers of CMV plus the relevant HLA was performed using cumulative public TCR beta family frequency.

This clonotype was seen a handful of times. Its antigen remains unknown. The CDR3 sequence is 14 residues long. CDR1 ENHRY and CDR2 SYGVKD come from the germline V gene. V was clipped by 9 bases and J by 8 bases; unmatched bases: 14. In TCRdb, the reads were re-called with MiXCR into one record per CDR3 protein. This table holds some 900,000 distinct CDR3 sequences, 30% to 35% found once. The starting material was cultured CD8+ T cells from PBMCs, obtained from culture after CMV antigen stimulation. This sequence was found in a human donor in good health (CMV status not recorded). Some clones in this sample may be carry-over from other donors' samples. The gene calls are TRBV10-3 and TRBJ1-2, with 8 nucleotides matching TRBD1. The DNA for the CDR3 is TGTGCCATTTTAACCGGGCGACAGGGGAACGGCTACACCTTC. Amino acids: CAILTGRQGNGYTF.